The clone carrying this TCR beta chain was seen a handful of times. What it binds is unknown. This entry comes from a study of CD8+ T cells in alopecia areata. Study-wide results and caveats: Across lesional scalp, and particularly alopecia totalis/universalis, clonality surpassed that of normal scalp. In patients, TCRs were shared less clearly than in mice, and HLA may possibly be involved.

RNA was extracted and reverse transcribed into cDNA as the sequencing template. Assay: immunoSEQ multiplex PCR; the TCRdb copy retains only in-frame clones and omits some. The sample yields about 110,000 clones, roughly 64% seen once. CD4+ and CD8+ T cells were sorted from PBMCs. This TCR came from a human donor in good health. The sequenced sample consisted of CD8+ T cells sorted from blood.

The CDR3 coding sequence is TGTGCCAGCAGCTTAGGTGTGGGTAGCACAGATACGCAGTATTTT. Amino acid sequence: CASSLGVGSTDTQYF. The rearrangement joins TRBV11-2 to TRBJ2-3; no reliable D call. V was clipped by 1 base and J by 0 bases, with 8 bases between them. Germline loops: CDR1 SGHAT, CDR2 FQNNGV. CDR3 length: 15 residues.